This passage covers 8 T cell receptor beta chains from one sample sequenced in a study of CD8 T cells in ankylosing spondylitis. TCRdb processed the 5' RACE reads anew with MiXCR; each CDR3 protein has one entry. The sample has about 280,000 distinct CDR3 sequences; 20% are singletons. Specimen: blood, either unsorted or a sorted T cell fraction (not recorded which). Receptors originate from a male donor with ankylosing spondylitis or in good health (not recorded which).

This clonotype was observed a handful of times. This sequence joins TRBV10-3 and TRBJ2-7; 10 positions agree with TRBD1. Germline values: CDR1 ENHRY, CDR2 SYGVKD. The junction had 7 bases not matched to a gene; V was cut back by 2 bases and J by 12 bases. This CDR3 is built from 13 residues. The CDR3 is CAISEAGQGVLYV. DNA for the CDR3: TGTGCCATCAGTGAGGCTGGACAGGGGGTTCTGTACGTC.

This clonotype was detected only a few times. V is TRBV5-1 and J is TRBJ1-3, with 8 bases matching TRBD1. Germline-derived CDR1 and CDR2 are SGHRS and YFSETQ. The CDR3 is 18 residues long. The V and J ends lost 0 bases and 0 bases, in that order; junction bases with no gene match: 8. The CDR3 DNA sequence: TGCGCCAGCAGCTTGGCCGGACAGGGTGTGGGCTCTGGAAACACCATATATTTT. Translation gives CASSLAGQGVGSGNTIYF.

This clonotype was seen only a few times. The J gene is TRBJ1-1, the V gene TRBV5-6, with D tentatively TRBD1 (5 bases). Germline CDR1 is SGHDT and CDR2 is YYEEEE. V was pared by 4 bases and J by 4 bases, with 20 bases between. The CDR3 extends over 16 amino acids. CDR3 coding DNA: TGTGCCAGCAGCGGCGGGACGAAAACTAGGAGCACTGAAGCTTTCTTT. This codes for CASSGGTKTRSTEAFF.

This clonotype appeared many times. The chain combines TRBV7-6 with TRBJ2-1; D gene uncertain. V was clipped by 5 bases and J by 7 bases, with 6 bases between them. Germline V CDR1 and CDR2: SGHVS, FNYEAQ. This CDR3 has 11 residues. CDR3 sequence: CASSALNEQFF. For the CDR3, the DNA is TGTGCCAGCAGCGCGTTAAATGAGCAGTTCTTC.

This clonotype was seen repeatedly, ten times or more. The V and J genes are TRBV24-1 and TRBJ2-4; D gene ambiguous. V lost 2 bases and J 0 bases, leaving 4 bases between the germline ends. The CDR3 sequence is 14 residues long. Germline values: CDR1 KGHDR, CDR2 SFDVKD. The CDR3 spells CATSDWKAKNIQYF. CDR3 nucleotide sequence: TGTGCCACCAGTGATTGGAAAGCCAAAAACATTCAGTACTTC.

This clonotype is deemed medium-sized. The chain is built from TRBV6-5 and TRBJ2-3; 8 bases map to TRBD2. Per germline, CDR1 MNHEY and CDR2 SVGAGI. CDR3 size: 16 residues. Trimming removed 5 bases from V and 3 bases from J; junction bases left unmatched: 10. The CDR3 loop is CASSRGLAGGTDTQYF. CDR3 bases: TGTGCCAGCAGTCGCGGACTAGCCGGGGGGACAGATACGCAGTATTTT.

The CDR3: CASSQDGGYSYNEQFF. In DNA, the CDR3 is TGTGCCAGCAGCCAAGATGGAGGATACTCCTACAATGAGCAGTTCTTC. The V and J genes are TRBV4-2 and TRBJ2-1, with a possible D match to TRBD2 (5 bases). Between the trimmed V and J ends, which lost 0 bases and 0 bases, there was a span of 9 bases. The CDR3 is 16 residues long. From germline, CDR1 is LGHNA and CDR2 YNFKEQ.

The chain is built from TRBV5-5 and TRBJ1-2, with 9 bases that match TRBD1. Germline trimming cut 4 bases from V and 4 bases from J; bases unmatched to any gene: 11. This CDR3 comprises 16 residues. Germline CDR1 SGHKS, CDR2 YYEKEE (reference sequence). CDR3 residues: CASSGHGTGLGYGYTF. DNA of the CDR3: TGTGCCAGCAGCGGGCACGGGACAGGGTTGGGCTATGGCTACACCTTC.